Described below is a single TCR beta chain sequence and its context. This record belongs to a study of blood T cell repertoires in COVID-19. Study as a whole: COVID-19 samples from acute and convalescent phases originated in the United States, Italy and Spain. T cells, B-cell-depleted T cells, or PBMCs supplied cDNA or gDNA.

V was shortened by 4 bases and J by 2 bases, with 8 bases between the two germline ends. Germline assignment: CDR1 SGHTA and CDR2 FQGNSA. CDR3 length: 13 amino acids. As handled by the study authors: Nucleated cell counts were estimated from reference gene primer amplification. Sequencing used immunoSEQ multiplex PCR; TCRdb keeps in-frame clones, though not all of them. V, J and clone size derive from that table, while D and trimming were established from the DNA sequence. Of 400,000 or so clones listed, around 84% are singletons. This clonotype was sampled from a human donor in a cohort sampled during active COVID-19. The chain joins TRBV7-2 to TRBJ1-2, with no clear D. The specimen sequenced was peripheral blood. Written as DNA, the CDR3 is TGTGCCAGCAGCTCCCCCGAGAACTATGGCTACACCTTC. Encoded protein: CASSSPENYGYTF. The full variable domain, in which reference TRBV7-2 and TRBJ1-2 provide the parts outside the CDR3, is GAGVSQSPSNKVTEKGKDVELRCDPISGHTALYWYRQSLGQGLEFLIYFQGNSAPDKSGLPSDRFSAERTGGSVSTLTIQRTQQEDSAVYLCASSSPENYGYTFGSGTRLTVV.